Below are 10 T cell receptor beta chains sequenced from a single sample in a study of cytomegalovirus exposure and HLA in healthy donors. Amplification used 60 Vbeta primers and 13 Jbeta primers. Clones were sequenced by immunoSEQ multiplex PCR, and TCRdb holds only the in-frame ones, with some missing. The sample includes about 200,000 clones, around 78% of them seen just once. The source material was PBMCs. The receptors stem from a man aged 25 to 40 in good health and CMV-seronegative.

The chain combines TRBV6-4 with TRBJ2-5; TRBD2 agrees at 10 bases. The germline V gene has CDR1 MRHNA and CDR2 SNTAGT. The CDR3 length is 17 residues. Trimming cost V 0 bases and J 5 bases; bases outside gene matches: 9. The CDR3 DNA reads as TGTGCCAGCAGTGACTCTATCCCTAGCGGGAGTCGGGAGACCCAGTACTTC. Its translation: CASSDSIPSGSRETQYF.

The genes are TRBV7-9 and TRBJ2-5; possible D gene TRBD2, 6 bases. The CDR3 consists of 14 residues. The germline V and J ends were trimmed by 5 bases and 4 bases, with 14 bases remaining between them. Germline assignment: CDR1 SEHNR and CDR2 FQNEAQ (reference sequence). The CDR3, as DNA: TGTGCCAGCAGCCCGTTAGTGGGGGGAGAGACCCAGTACTTC. This encodes CASSPLVGGETQYF.

J is TRBJ1-2 and V is TRBV19; 8 bases map to TRBD1. Trimming cost V 6 bases and J 4 bases; bases outside gene matches: 4. CDR3 size: 13 residues. From germline, CDR1 is LNHDA and CDR2 SQIVND (reference sequence). CDR3 sequence reads: CASRAGGGYGYTF. CDR3 coding DNA: TGTGCCAGTAGGGCAGGGGGCGGCTATGGCTACACCTTC.

The V call is TRBV7-9, the J call TRBJ2-3, with 15 bases matching TRBD2. Germline CDR1 reads SEHNR; CDR2 reads FQNEAQ (reference sequence). V shed 4 bases and J 4 bases; nucleotides not matched to a gene: 3. The length of the CDR3 is 16 residues. This chain's CDR3 is CASSSWTSGRADTQYF. As DNA, the CDR3 is TGTGCCAGCAGCTCCTGGACTAGCGGGAGGGCAGATACGCAGTATTTT. The full variable domain, with the rest looked up from reference TRBV7-9 and TRBJ2-3, is DTGVSQNPRHKITKRGQNVTFRCDPISEHNRLYWYRQTLGQGPEFLTYFQNEAQLEKSRLLSDRFSAERPKGSFSTLEIQRTEQGDSAMYLCASSSWTSGRADTQYFGPGTRLTVL.

CDR3 sequence: CASTDSYNEQFF. CDR3 in DNA: TGTGCCAGCACAGACAGCTACAATGAGCAGTTCTTC. The rearrangement links TRBV2 to TRBJ2-1; possible D gene TRBD1, 5 bases. The V end lost 7 bases, the J end lost 3 bases, and 7 bases lay between the germline ends. CDR1 and CDR2 (germline): SNHLY, FYNNEI. The CDR3 consists of 12 residues.

V gene TRBV28 combines with J gene TRBJ2-1, with D perhaps TRBD1 (5 bases). The CDR3 spans 12 residues. Trimming pared 2 bases from V and 12 bases from J, leaving 11 bases between. Germline V gives CDR1 MDHEN, CDR2 SYDVKM. The CDR3 here is CASSLSQGGQFF. The CDR3 DNA follows: TGTGCCAGCAGTTTAAGTCAGGGCGGGCAGTTCTTC.

The rearrangement uses TRBV29-1 and TRBJ2-7; possibly TRBD1 for D (6 bases). Trimming cost V 7 bases and J 6 bases, with 16 bases left between them. The CDR3 totals 12 residues. CDR1 and CDR2 from the germline V gene are SQVTM and ANQGSEA. The CDR3 nucleotides read TGCAGCGGGGGGCCCCGCGCCGCCGAGCAGTACTTC. It yields the protein CSGGPRAAEQYF.

The chain uses TRBV7-3 and TRBJ2-1; D is possibly TRBD2 (5 bases). The CDR3 consists of 16 residues. CDR1 and CDR2 from the germline V gene are SGHTA and FQGTGA. Trimming removed 5 bases at V and 7 bases at J, with 21 bases between. The CDR3 DNA sequence: TGTGCCAGCAGCAGTCACCTAGTAGCCCGAGGGAATGAGCAGTTCTTC. Its translation: CASSSHLVARGNEQFF.

This clone was seen more than once but under ten times. The chain employs TRBV4-1 and TRBJ1-4; D gene uncertain. The germline V gene encodes CDR1 MGHRA and CDR2 YSYEKL. The CDR3 is made up of 15 amino acids. Between the trimmed V and J ends, which lost 1 base and 8 bases, there was a span of 14 bases. The CDR3 loop reads CASSQVPSLREKLFF. In DNA form, the CDR3 reads TGCGCCAGCAGCCAAGTACCTTCATTACGGGAAAAACTGTTTTTT.

The CDR3 sequence is CALSTGFRYEQYF. CDR3 coding DNA: TGTGCCCTATCGACAGGGTTCCGATACGAGCAGTACTTC. This sequence joins TRBV30 and TRBJ2-7; 7 nucleotides line up with TRBD1. This CDR3 has 13 amino acids. J lost 4 bases, V lost 8 bases, and 11 bases had no gene match. The germline V gene has CDR1 GTSNPN and CDR2 SVGIG (reference sequence).